This TCR beta chain was sequenced during a study of T cell responses to AZD1222 COVID-19 vaccine. Across the study: Pooled in the analysis were second doses at about 4 or about 12 weeks.

Overall study findings and caveats: Seropositive AZD1222 recipients at baseline numbered only five or six. Females made up more of the donors, who were largely white British, and clonal diversity may have come out too low.

TCRdb's table, derived via immunoSEQ multiplex PCR, lists solely in-frame clones and lacks some. The sample contains more than 110,000 clones, roughly 90% of which appear only once. Points on this clone: The antigen is not known.

After removal of 3 bases from V and 3 bases from J, the junction contained 3 bases not matched to a gene. This CDR3 has 16 residues. Looked up from germline, CDR1 is LNHDA and CDR2 is SQIVND (reference sequence). This clonotype was sampled from an adult in good health. The rearrangement links TRBV19 to TRBJ2-6; TRBD1 aligns across 9 bases. This sample comprised peripheral blood, obtained on day 0 of AZD1222 vaccination. The CDR3 DNA follows: TGTGCCAGTAGTATGGACAGGGGTTTTGGGGCCAACGTCCTGACTTTC. Its protein product is CASSMDRGFGANVLTF.